The clone carrying this T cell receptor beta chain was detected many times. Its antigen is not known. Authors of the study amplified TCR beta CDR3 regions from RNA transcripts. With the HTBI primer set, the TCR CDR3 went through a first round of RT-PCR. TCRdb analysed the multiplex PCR reads with MiXCR anew, one entry per CDR3 protein. This sample has around 400,000 distinct CDR3 sequences, with 20% to 25% found just once. This specimen belongs to a study of T cells in Graves' hyperthyroidism and ophthalmopathy. Study as a whole: Blood was drawn when the patient was first diagnosed and still untreated.

Over 18 months, lack of ophthalmopathy progression marked Graves' hyperthyroidism as stable. The study excluded patients with uncontrolled infection, other autoimmune disease, pregnancy or lactation. Study-wide findings and caveats: Most thyroid clonotypes that were expanded above 0.001 also turned up in blood.

The V end was cut by 4 bases, the J end by 4 bases, with 13 bases between. This CDR3 contains 14 residues. Germline CDR1 is MDHEN and CDR2 is SYDVKM. This TCR came from a man aged 50-60 years with Graves' hyperthyroidism. Sequencing used blood. The chain employs TRBV28 and TRBJ2-5; D perhaps matches TRBD2 (5 bases). CDR3 sequence: CASSSPRTGETQYF. For the CDR3, the DNA is TGTGCCAGCAGTTCCCCCCGGACTGGAGAGACCCAGTACTTC.